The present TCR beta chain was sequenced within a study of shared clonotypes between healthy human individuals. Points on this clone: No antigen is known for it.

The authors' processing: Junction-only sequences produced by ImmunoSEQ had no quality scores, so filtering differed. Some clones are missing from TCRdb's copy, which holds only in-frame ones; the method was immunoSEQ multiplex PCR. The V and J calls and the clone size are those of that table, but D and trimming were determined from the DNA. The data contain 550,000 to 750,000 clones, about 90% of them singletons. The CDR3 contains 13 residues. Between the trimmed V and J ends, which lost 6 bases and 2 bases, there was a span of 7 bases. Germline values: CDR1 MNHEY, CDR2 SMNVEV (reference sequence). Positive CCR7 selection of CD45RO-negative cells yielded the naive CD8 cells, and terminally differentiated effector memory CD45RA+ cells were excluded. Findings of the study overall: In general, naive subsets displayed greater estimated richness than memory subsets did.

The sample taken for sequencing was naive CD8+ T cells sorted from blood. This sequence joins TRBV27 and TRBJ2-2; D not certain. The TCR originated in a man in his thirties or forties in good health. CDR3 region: CASRTQNTGELFF. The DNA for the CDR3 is TGTGCCAGCAGGACCCAAAACACCGGGGAGCTGTTTTTT.